Sequencing of this T cell receptor (beta chain) was carried out in a study of T-cell reconstitution after alpha-beta-depleted transplantation in children. TCRbeta library construction was performed incorporating unique molecular identifiers. A single record per CDR3 protein comes from TCRdb applying MiXCR to the PCR reads. The sample includes about 77,000 distinct CDR3 sequences, 15% to 20% of them seen just once. This clonotype was counted many times. The antigen is unknown. Looked up from germline, CDR1 is SEHNR and CDR2 is FQNEAQ (reference sequence). This CDR3 is 14 amino acids long. V dropped 4 bases and J dropped 5 bases, with 14 bases sitting between them. General study results and limits: Where some patients showed high TCRbeta diversity at day 60, it came from recipient T cells and thymic progenitors that had survived. Roughly two months post-transplant, alpha-beta T cells reportedly originated from several hundred graft clones that had expanded.

The chain employs TRBV7-9 and TRBJ2-5; possibly TRBD2 for D (6 bases). This sequence was found in a male patient between 2 and 10 years old who had a stem cell transplant for acute lymphoblastic leukemia, so the T cells may come from the graft donor. The specimen comprised PBMCs, mostly from graft donor cells, sampled 360 days after TCRalphabeta/CD19-depleted stem cell transplant. CDR3 DNA sequence: TGTGCCAGCAGCTCGGGACTCCGCAAGGAGACCCAGTACTTC. Translated, it gives CASSSGLRKETQYF.